The entry that follows covers one TCR beta chain sequence. Its specificity is not known. This entry comes from a study of T cell clones after liver transplantation. The study's findings and limits: Post-transplant time points were not standardized, so conclusions are preliminary.

Produced via immunoSEQ multiplex PCR; TCRdb's table is partial and in-frame only. The sample has about 76,000 clones; less than 90% are singletons. The sequences come from CD4+ T cells from blood, collected at the 22-month timepoint. The sequence was collected from a human patient who received a liver transplant. Some T cells may be supplied by the graft donor.

The CDR3, as DNA: TGTGCCAGCAGCTCCCCCTCAGGGGTCTCTGGGACAGGGGAGACCCAGTACTTC. Amino acids: CASSSPSGVSGTGETQYF. This rearrangement joins TRBV5-6 to TRBJ2-5, with 9 bases that match TRBD1. V dropped 3 bases and J dropped 5; count of bases not matched to a gene: 17. The CDR3 runs to 18 residues. Germline V lookup: CDR1 SGHDT, CDR2 YYEEEE.